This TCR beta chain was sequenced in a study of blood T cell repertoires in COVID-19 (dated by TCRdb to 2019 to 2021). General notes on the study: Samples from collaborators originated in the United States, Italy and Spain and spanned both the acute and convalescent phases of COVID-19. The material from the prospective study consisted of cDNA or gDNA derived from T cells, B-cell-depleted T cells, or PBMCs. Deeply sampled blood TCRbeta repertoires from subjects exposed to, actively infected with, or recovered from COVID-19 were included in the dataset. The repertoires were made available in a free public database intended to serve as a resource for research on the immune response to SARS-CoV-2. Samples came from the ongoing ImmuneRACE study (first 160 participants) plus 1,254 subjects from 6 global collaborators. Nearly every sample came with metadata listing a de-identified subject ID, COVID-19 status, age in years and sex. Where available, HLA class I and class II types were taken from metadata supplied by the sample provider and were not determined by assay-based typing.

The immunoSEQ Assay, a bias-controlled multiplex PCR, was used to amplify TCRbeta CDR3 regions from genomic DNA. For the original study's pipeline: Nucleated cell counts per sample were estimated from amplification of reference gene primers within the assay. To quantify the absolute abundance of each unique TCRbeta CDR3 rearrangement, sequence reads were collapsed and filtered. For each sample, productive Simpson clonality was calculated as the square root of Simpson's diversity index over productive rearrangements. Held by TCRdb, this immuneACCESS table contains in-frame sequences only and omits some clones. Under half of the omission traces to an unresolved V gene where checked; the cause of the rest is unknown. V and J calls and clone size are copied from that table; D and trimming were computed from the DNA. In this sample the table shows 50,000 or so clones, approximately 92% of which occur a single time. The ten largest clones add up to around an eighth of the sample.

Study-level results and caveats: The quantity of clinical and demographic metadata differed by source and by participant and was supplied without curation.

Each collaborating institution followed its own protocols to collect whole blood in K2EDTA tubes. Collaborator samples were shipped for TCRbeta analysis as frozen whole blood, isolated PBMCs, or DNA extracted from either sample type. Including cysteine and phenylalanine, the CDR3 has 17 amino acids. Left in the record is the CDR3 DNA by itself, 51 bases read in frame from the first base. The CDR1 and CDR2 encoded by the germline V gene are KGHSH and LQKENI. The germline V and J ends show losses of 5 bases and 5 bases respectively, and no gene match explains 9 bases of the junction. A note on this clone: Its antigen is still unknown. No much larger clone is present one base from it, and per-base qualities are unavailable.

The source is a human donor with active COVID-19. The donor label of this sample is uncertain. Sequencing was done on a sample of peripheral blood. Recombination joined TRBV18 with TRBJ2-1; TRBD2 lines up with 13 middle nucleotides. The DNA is TGTGCCAGCTCAACGACGAAACTAGCGGGGGGGCACAATGAGCAGTTCTTC. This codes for CASSTTKLAGGHNEQFF.